This entry features one T cell receptor beta chain sequence. The antigen it recognizes is unknown. No much larger clone exists at a distance of one base, and base qualities are not known. Deletion took 5 bases off V and 5 bases off J, with a span of 8 bases between the germline ends. The CDR3 spans 12 residues, from the cysteine through the phenylalanine. Here the CDR3 DNA is all that survives: 36 bases in frame from base 1. CDR1 and CDR2 were assigned from the germline V gene as SGHVS and FNYEAQ. The immunoSEQ Assay, a bias-controlled multiplex PCR, was used to amplify TCRbeta CDR3 regions from genomic DNA. The source study handled its data this way. Within the assay, amplification of reference gene primers was used to estimate how many nucleated cells each sample contained. Sequence reads were collapsed and filtered to measure the absolute abundance of every unique TCRbeta CDR3 rearrangement. Productive Simpson clonality was computed per sample as the square root of Simpson's diversity index over productive rearrangements. The table was pulled from immuneACCESS by TCRdb, which kept in-frame rearrangements only. Such tables lose some clones; where checked, under half of the loss comes from unresolved V genes, and the rest has no known cause. Clone size and V and J calls were adopted from that table, with D and trimming inferred from the DNA. The sample profile shows about 85,000 clones; about nine tenths of them were found once. The ten most abundant clones make up approximately 2.4% of the sample.

The data were obtained in a study of blood T cell repertoires in COVID-19 (dated by TCRdb to 2020 to 2022). Regarding the study in general: The collaborator samples originated in the United States, Italy and Spain and spanned the acute and convalescent phases of COVID-19. Subjects who had been exposed to COVID-19, were actively infected with it, or had recovered from it provided the deeply sampled blood TCRbeta repertoires that made up the dataset. A de-identified subject ID, COVID-19 status, age in years and sex were almost always included in the sample metadata. Samples came from the ongoing ImmuneRACE study (first 160 participants) plus 1,254 subjects from 6 global collaborators. Where available, HLA class I and class II types were obtained from metadata supplied by the sample provider rather than from assay-based typing. The repertoires were made available in a free public database intended to serve as a resource for research on the immune response to SARS-CoV-2. The prospective study material was composed of cDNA or gDNA derived from T cells, B-cell-depleted T cells, or PBMCs.

Whole blood was collected in K2EDTA tubes by collaborating institutions according to the institutions' own protocols. For TCRbeta analysis, collaborator samples were shipped as frozen whole blood, as isolated PBMCs, or as DNA extracted from either sample type. The paper's findings and limits, for the study overall: The amount of clinical and demographic metadata varied by source and participant and was provided uncurated.

The sequencing sample was made of peripheral blood. The chain is made from TRBV7-6 and TRBJ2-3; TRBD1 is possibly the D segment (5 matching bases). The TCR was taken from a man over 45 with acute or convalescent COVID-19. CDR3 protein: CASSDTGDTQYF. In nucleotides, the sequence is TGTGCCAGCAGCGATACAGGAGATACGCAGTATTTT.